This TCR beta chain was profiled in a study of T cells after yellow fever vaccination. Notes on the study in general: Most clones from primary vaccination resurfaced after the booster (nearly 97% CD4, 88% CD8). FACS-sorted repertoires might harbor abundant contaminating clonotypes from the bulk population.

TCRdb re-called the 5' RACE reads with MiXCR, one entry per CDR3 protein. The profile shows approximately 160,000 distinct CDR3 sequences, approximately 9.7% of them singletons. Germline lookup yields CDR1 MNHEY and CDR2 SVGEGT. V gave up 6 bases and J gave up 5 bases, with 20 bases separating them. This CDR3 contains 16 residues. Comment on this clonotype: Its antigen is as yet unknown.

The chain couples TRBV6-2 or TRBV6-3 to TRBJ2-1; D is perhaps TRBD2 (5 bases). The clonotype was recovered from a man aged 18 to 30 who received the YFV17D yellow fever vaccine. Sequenced material: CD8+ T cells sorted from PBMCs, taken 45 days after the yellow fever booster vaccination. The CDR3 sequence is CASSRREQLPNNEQFF. The CDR3 DNA reads TGTGCCAGCAGCCGACGGGAACAGTTACCTAACAATGAGCAGTTCTTC.